This TCR beta chain originates from a study of T cell responses to AZD1222 COVID-19 vaccine. V dropped 1 base and J dropped 1; count of bases not matched to a gene: 15. CDR3 size: 19 residues. Germline loops: CDR1 SGHVS, CDR2 FNYEAQ. The table came from immunoSEQ multiplex PCR; TCRdb's copy has only in-frame clones and leaves some out. The table includes 190,000 or so clones, roughly 90% detected once. The clonotype was recovered from an adult who received the AZD1222 COVID-19 vaccine. The sequencing here drew on peripheral blood, taken 28 days after the second AZD1222 dose. The chain couples TRBV7-6 to TRBJ2-5; 7 bases agree with TRBD1. The CDR3 region is CASSLGDSGGPPFQETQYF. DNA for the CDR3: TGTGCCAGCAGCTTAGGGGACAGTGGGGGTCCTCCTTTCCAAGAGACCCAGTACTTC.